This is a list of T cell receptor beta chains from one sample in a study of cytotoxic CD8 clonotypes in ibrutinib-treated CLL. The repertoire was sequenced with immunoSEQ multiplex PCR; TCRdb's copy has only in-frame clones and lacks some. This table holds 97,000 or so clones, roughly 80% found once. The sample here was PBMCs, taken after 12 months of ibrutinib treatment. These receptors originate from a human donor with chronic lymphocytic leukemia. CDR3s include the opening cysteine and the closing phenylalanine or tryptophan. A D gene is named only where the DNA matches it firmly. Some rows mark clone size as missing; the rest say once, few, many or name a class of expanded clone.

d_call: TRBD2; j_call: TRBJ2-3; clone_size: -; v_call: TRBV10-2; cdr3_aa: CASSALGGSFPDTQYF; cdr3_nt: TGCGCCAGCAGTGCCTTGGGGGGGTCATTCCCAGATACGCAGTATTTT
d_call: -; j_call: TRBJ2-5; clone_size: -; v_call: TRBV5-4; cdr3_aa: CASSSQAGSQGETQYF; cdr3_nt: TGTGCCAGCAGCTCCCAAGCCGGATCTCAGGGAGAGACCCAGTACTTC
d_call: -; j_call: TRBJ1-3; clone_size: -; v_call: TRBV7-2; cdr3_aa: CASSLNAQYGNTIYF; cdr3_nt: TGTGCCAGCAGCTTAAACGCCCAGTATGGAAACACCATATATTTT
d_call: -; j_call: TRBJ1-5; clone_size: few; v_call: TRBV19; cdr3_aa: CASSKNPGNQPQHF; cdr3_nt: TGTGCCAGTAGTAAGAATCCGGGCAATCAGCCCCAGCATTTT
d_call: -; j_call: TRBJ2-7; clone_size: -; v_call: TRBV18; cdr3_aa: CASSPKRGEPATPYEQYF; cdr3_nt: TGTGCCAGCTCACCTAAACGCGGGGAACCGGCGACCCCCTACGAGCAGTACTTC
d_call: -; j_call: TRBJ1-1; clone_size: -; v_call: TRBV4-3; cdr3_aa: CASSQEGRTEAFF; cdr3_nt: TGCGCCAGCAGCCAAGAAGGCAGGACTGAAGCTTTCTTT
d_call: TRBD1; j_call: TRBJ2-3; clone_size: -; v_call: TRBV18; cdr3_aa: CASSPGQTSDTQYF; cdr3_nt: TGTGCCAGCTCACCGGGACAGACCTCAGATACGCAGTATTTT
d_call: -; j_call: TRBJ1-5; clone_size: -; v_call: TRBV6-1; cdr3_aa: CASSEWGLASNQPQHF; cdr3_nt: TGTGCCAGCAGTGAATGGGGCCTGGCAAGCAATCAGCCCCAGCATTTT
d_call: -; j_call: TRBJ2-7; clone_size: -; v_call: TRBV7-2; cdr3_aa: CASSLRGQASSYEQYF; cdr3_nt: TGTGCCAGCAGCTTACGCGGGCAGGCTAGCTCCTACGAGCAGTACTTC
d_call: -; j_call: TRBJ2-2; clone_size: -; v_call: TRBV5-6; cdr3_aa: CASSLYHTGELFF; cdr3_nt: TGTGCCAGCAGCTTGTACCACACCGGGGAGCTGTTTTTT
d_call: -; j_call: TRBJ1-2; clone_size: -; v_call: TRBV10-1; cdr3_aa: CASSESQGNGYTF; cdr3_nt: TGCGCCAGCAGTGAGAGTCAGGGGAATGGCTACACCTTC
d_call: -; j_call: TRBJ2-6; clone_size: -; v_call: TRBV28; cdr3_aa: CASRQGSGANVLTF; cdr3_nt: TGTGCCAGCAGACAGGGCTCTGGGGCCAACGTCCTGACTTTC
d_call: TRBD1; j_call: TRBJ2-7; clone_size: -; v_call: TRBV7-2; cdr3_aa: CASSLGGQGLREQYF; cdr3_nt: TGTGCCAGCAGCCTGGGGGGACAGGGCCTTCGGGAGCAGTACTTC
d_call: TRBD1; j_call: TRBJ1-5; clone_size: -; v_call: TRBV5-1; cdr3_aa: CASRDRGSPNQPQHF; cdr3_nt: TGCGCCAGCAGGGACAGGGGCTCCCCCAATCAGCCCCAGCATTTT
d_call: TRBD1; j_call: TRBJ2-7; clone_size: -; v_call: TRBV9; cdr3_aa: CASSVSETGYYEQYF; cdr3_nt: TGTGCCAGCAGCGTATCTGAGACAGGGTACTACGAGCAGTACTTC
d_call: -; j_call: TRBJ2-7; clone_size: once; v_call: TRBV18; cdr3_aa: CASSHDQGQFDEQYF; cdr3_nt: TGTGCCAGCTCCCACGACCAGGGTCAGTTCGACGAGCAGTACTTC
d_call: TRBD1; j_call: TRBJ1-2; clone_size: -; v_call: TRBV15; cdr3_aa: CATSRGTGDYGYTF; cdr3_nt: TGTGCCACCAGCAGGGGGACAGGAGACTATGGCTACACCTTC
d_call: TRBD2; j_call: TRBJ2-5; clone_size: -; v_call: TRBV2; cdr3_aa: CASSASGGPQETQYF; cdr3_nt: TGTGCCAGCAGTGCTAGCGGGGGCCCTCAAGAGACCCAGTACTTC
d_call: TRBD1; j_call: TRBJ2-7; clone_size: -; v_call: TRBV10-3; cdr3_aa: CAISAWDRSSYEQYF; cdr3_nt: TGTGCCATCAGTGCATGGGACAGGAGCTCCTACGAGCAGTACTTC
d_call: -; j_call: TRBJ1-1; clone_size: -; v_call: TRBV29-1; cdr3_aa: CSVGGGTEAFF; cdr3_nt: TGCAGCGTTGGTGGCGGCACTGAAGCTTTCTTT
d_call: TRBD2; j_call: TRBJ2-5; clone_size: -; v_call: TRBV4-1; cdr3_aa: CASSRAGREETQYF; cdr3_nt: TGCGCCAGCAGCCGGGCAGGGAGGGAAGAGACCCAGTACTTC
d_call: TRBD2; j_call: TRBJ2-7; clone_size: -; v_call: TRBV7-2; cdr3_aa: CASSSGTTPYEQYF; cdr3_nt: TGTGCCAGCAGCTCCGGGACTACTCCCTACGAGCAGTACTTC